The rows below give T cell receptor beta chains drawn from one sample of a study of early T cells in non-severe SARS-CoV-2 infection. TCRdb reprocessed the 5' RACE reads with MiXCR, giving one entry per CDR3 protein. The repertoire holds about 58,000 distinct CDR3 sequences, with about 12% as singletons. Sequenced material: whole blood, taken at baseline. The receptors originated from an adult who was a healthcare worker with PCR-confirmed SARS-CoV-2 infection or an uninfected control (not recorded which). The donor label of this sample is uncertain. CDR3s include the opening cysteine and the closing phenylalanine or tryptophan. Each record gives: V gene, clone size, J gene, D gene, CDR3 DNA, CDR3 protein. D genes are given only for firm matches. Clone size, where shown, is once, few, many, or a class for clones that have expanded.

TRBV28	-	TRBJ1-2	TRBD1	TGTGCCAGCAGGACAGGGGGTAATGGCTACACCTTC	CASRTGGNGYTF
TRBV2	many	TRBJ2-3	TRBD2	TGTGCCAGCAGTACGGGACTAGCGGGGGGCACAGATACGCAGTATTTT	CASSTGLAGGTDTQYF
TRBV19	-	TRBJ2-2	TRBD1	TGTGCCACTGCAGACGTGACAGGGGGCACCGGGGAGCTGTTTTTT	CATADVTGGTGELFF
TRBV12-3/TRBV12-4	many	TRBJ1-1	-	TGTGCCAGCACCGAGGGCCCAATGAACACTGAAGCTTTCTTT	CASTEGPMNTEAFF
TRBV4-1	few	TRBJ2-1	-	TGCGCCAGCAGGTCCATACAGGGAAGTACCTACAATGAGCAGTTCTTC	CASRSIQGSTYNEQFF
TRBV18	-	TRBJ1-2	-	TGTGCCAGCTCCCTGCGTTCGTCACAGGGTGAATACTTTAGGGGCTACACCTTC	CASSLRSSQGEYFRGYTF
TRBV18	few	TRBJ1-1	-	TGTGCCAGCTCACCTAAACAGGGCAACACTGAAGCTTTCTTT	CASSPKQGNTEAFF
TRBV20-1	few	TRBJ2-3	-	TGCAGTGCTAGAGATAAGAAGAGGAGTTTAGATACGCAGTATTTT	CSARDKKRSLDTQYF
TRBV12-3/TRBV12-4	few	TRBJ1-5	-	TGTGCCAGCAGCGCGGGGCGAGAGCAGCCCCAGCATTTT	CASSAGREQPQHF
TRBV20-1	many	TRBJ1-6	TRBD1	TGCAGTGCCCGGGAGGAGGGACAGGCTAATTCACCCCTCCACTTT	CSAREEGQANSPLHF
TRBV18	few	TRBJ2-4	TRBD1	TGTGCCAGCTCAAATCGACAGGGAAAGACCAAAAACATTCAGTACTTC	CASSNRQGKTKNIQYF
TRBV4-1	-	TRBJ1-6	-	TGCGCCAGCAGCCAAGAACTACCCGACAGATCGAATTCACCCCTCCACTTT	CASSQELPDRSNSPLHF
TRBV20-1	-	TRBJ1-4	-	TGCAGTGCTAGTAGGAACAGGGCCAATGAAAAACTGTTTTTT	CSASRNRANEKLFF
TRBV2	many	TRBJ2-1	-	TGTGCCAGCTCAACAGGGACCTACAATGAGCAGTTCTTC	CASSTGTYNEQFF
TRBV6-6	few	TRBJ2-1	TRBD2	TGTGCCAGCGGGGGTAGCGGGGGCTCCTACAATGAGCAGTTCTTC	CASGGSGGSYNEQFF
TRBV2	many	TRBJ2-1	-	TGTGCCAGCAGCCCAACCCGGTGGGGTGAGCAGTTCTTC	CASSPTRWGEQFF
TRBV24-1	few	TRBJ2-1	-	TGTGCCACCAGTGACCGGGATCGGAGCAATGAGCAGTTCTTC	CATSDRDRSNEQFF
TRBV5-4	-	TRBJ2-3	-	TGTGCCAGCAGCCGAGGAGGAACAGATACGCAGTATTTT	CASSRGGTDTQYF
TRBV7-2	-	TRBJ1-1	-	TGTGCCAGCAGCCGCCGACAGCAAGATACGAACACTGAAGCTTTCTTT	CASSRRQQDTNTEAFF
TRBV10-3	-	TRBJ2-5	-	TGTGCCATCAGTGAGGTTTTGGAGGAGACCCAGTACTTC	CAISEVLEETQYF
TRBV7-8	many	TRBJ2-3	-	TGTGCCAGCAGCTTAGAAGTCGGGCAGGTCACAGATACGCAGTATTTT	CASSLEVGQVTDTQYF
TRBV9	many	TRBJ2-3	TRBD1	TGTGCCAGCAGCCCTCGGACAGGGGTAGTGACAGATACGCAGTATTTT	CASSPRTGVVTDTQYF
TRBV10-2	few	TRBJ2-1	-	TGCGCCAGCGAGAACCCGTTTCAAGAGCACAATGAGCAGTTCTTC	CASENPFQEHNEQFF
TRBV20-1	medium-sized	TRBJ1-2	-	TGCAGTGCTAGACGAGAGACAGGCCCTTATGGCTACACCTTC	CSARRETGPYGYTF
TRBV30	many	TRBJ1-6	-	TGTGCCTGGACCGAACGGACAGCCTATAATTCACCCCTCCACTTT	CAWTERTAYNSPLHF
TRBV5-1	-	TRBJ2-3	-	TGCGCCAGCAGCTTCGGCTACACAGATACGCAGTATTTT	CASSFGYTDTQYF
TRBV9	few	TRBJ2-1	-	TGTGCCAGCAGCGTAGAGTCGGCGAATGAGCAGTTCTTC	CASSVESANEQFF
TRBV18	-	TRBJ1-4	-	TGTGCCAGCTCACCACCGAATAATGAAAAACTGTTTTTT	CASSPPNNEKLFF
TRBV9	few	TRBJ1-2	-	TGTGCCAGCAGCGCCGGGGGCCAGGACAACTATGGCTACACCTTC	CASSAGGQDNYGYTF
TRBV19	many	TRBJ2-5	TRBD2	TGTGCCAGTAGTATCTCTCCCCTAGCGGGGAAGCTAGAGACCCAGTACTTC	CASSISPLAGKLETQYF
TRBV10-3	few	TRBJ2-1	TRBD1	TGTGCCATCAGCGAACCCGGACAGGGGGCGGAGAAGGGGGCCAATGAGCAGTTCTTC	CAISEPGQGAEKGANEQFF
TRBV2	-	TRBJ2-2	TRBD1	TGTGCCAGCAGGGGGTCCCGGGACAGGGGCCTTCCTAACACCGGGGAGCTGTTTTTT	CASRGSRDRGLPNTGELFF
TRBV3-1	-	TRBJ2-2	-	TGTGCCAGCAGCCAAGATAGCTTTTTGGGGTGGACCACCGGGGAGCTGTTTTTT	CASSQDSFLGWTTGELFF
TRBV27	few	TRBJ2-4	TRBD1	TGTGCCAGCAGTTCCCTGGGACAGGGATGGGTCAAAAACATTCAGTACTTC	CASSSLGQGWVKNIQYF
TRBV9	-	TRBJ2-3	TRBD1	TGTGCCAGCAGCCAGGGACAGCGGCCCACAGATACGCAGTATTTT	CASSQGQRPTDTQYF
TRBV6-6	many	TRBJ2-5	TRBD1	TGTGCCAGCAGTTACAATCCGGGACAGGGACAAGAGACCCAGTACTTC	CASSYNPGQGQETQYF
TRBV5-1	-	TRBJ2-4	-	TGCGCCAGCAGCTTGGTTGATGCCAAAAACATTCAGTACTTC	CASSLVDAKNIQYF
TRBV10-1	few	TRBJ2-1	TRBD1	TGCGCCAGCAGTGATTACGGGACAGCGTTAAGTACTGAGCAGTTCTTC	CASSDYGTALSTEQFF
TRBV5-1	-	TRBJ1-1	-	TGCGCCAGCACCCCCAGGGGTTCTAGGGTGAACACTGAAGCTTTCTTT	CASTPRGSRVNTEAFF
TRBV7-2	many	TRBJ2-5	TRBD2	TGTGCCAGCAGCTCCGCCGGGACTAGCATTACGGAGACCCAGTACTTC	CASSSAGTSITETQYF
TRBV7-2	-	TRBJ1-2	TRBD1	TGTGCCAGCAGCCCAACAGGGGGCTATGGCTACACCTTC	CASSPTGGYGYTF
TRBV3-1	few	TRBJ2-1	TRBD1	TGTGCCAGCAGCCGGCGCGGACAGGGGGGCAATGAGCAGTTCTTC	CASSRRGQGGNEQFF
TRBV30	few	TRBJ1-1	-	TGTGCCCGGAGTGAAGGGCGCCACACTGAAGCTTTCTTT	CARSEGRHTEAFF
TRBV6-1	-	TRBJ2-5	-	TGTGCCAGCAGTAAGTCGACAGGAGGCCACCAAGAGACCCAGTACTTC	CASSKSTGGHQETQYF
TRBV6-1	many	TRBJ1-5	-	TGTGCCAGCAGTGAAATTAGGAAGCATTTT	CASSEIRKHF
TRBV12-3/TRBV12-4	-	TRBJ2-1	-	TGTGCCAGCAGTTTGGCTAGAACGGGTGAGCAGTTCTTC	CASSLARTGEQFF
TRBV7-9	medium-sized	TRBJ2-1	TRBD1	TGTGCCAGCAGCTCTAATGCCGGGACAGGGGCCTACAATGAGCAGTTCTTC	CASSSNAGTGAYNEQFF
TRBV7-9	few	TRBJ1-2	-	TGTGCCAGCAGCTCCGAACCAAAATATGGCTACACCTTC	CASSSEPKYGYTF
TRBV5-1	few	TRBJ2-1	TRBD1	TGCGCCAGCAGCTTGGCGGGGACAGGGTACTCGGATGAGCAGTTCTTC	CASSLAGTGYSDEQFF
TRBV5-3	few	TRBJ1-1	TRBD1	TGTGCCAGAAGCCTACCACAGGGGCGGAACACTGAAGCTTTCTTT	CARSLPQGRNTEAFF
TRBV29-1	many	TRBJ2-3	TRBD2	TGCAGCGTTGAAGATTGGACTAGCGGGGGCGCAGATACGCAGTATTTT	CSVEDWTSGGADTQYF
TRBV5-4	-	TRBJ1-4	-	TGTGCCAGCAGCGGGGGACTTAATGAAAAACTGTTTTTT	CASSGGLNEKLFF
TRBV6-2/TRBV6-3	many	TRBJ1-4	-	TGTGCCAGCAGTTACCCCCCCCGGGCGAATGAAAAACTGTTTTTT	CASSYPPRANEKLFF
TRBV5-1	many	TRBJ2-1	TRBD2	TGCGCCAGCACCCAAATGGCTAGCGGGCTCAATGAGCAGTTCTTC	CASTQMASGLNEQFF